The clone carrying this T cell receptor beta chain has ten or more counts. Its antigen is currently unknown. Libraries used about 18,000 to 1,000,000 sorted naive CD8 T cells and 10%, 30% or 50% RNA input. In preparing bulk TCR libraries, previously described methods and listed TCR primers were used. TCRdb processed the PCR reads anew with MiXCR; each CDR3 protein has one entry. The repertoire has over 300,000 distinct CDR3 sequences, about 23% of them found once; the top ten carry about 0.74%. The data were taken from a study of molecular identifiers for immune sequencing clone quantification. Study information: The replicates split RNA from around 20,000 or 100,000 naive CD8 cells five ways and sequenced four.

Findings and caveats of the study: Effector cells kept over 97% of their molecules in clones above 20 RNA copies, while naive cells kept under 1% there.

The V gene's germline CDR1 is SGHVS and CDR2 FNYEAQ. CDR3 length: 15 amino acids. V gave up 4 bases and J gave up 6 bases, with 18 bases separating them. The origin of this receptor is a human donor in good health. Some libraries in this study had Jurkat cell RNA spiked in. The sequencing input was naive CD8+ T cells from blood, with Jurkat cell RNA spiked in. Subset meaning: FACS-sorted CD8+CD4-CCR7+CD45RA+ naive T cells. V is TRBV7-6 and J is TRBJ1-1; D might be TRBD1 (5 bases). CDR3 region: CASSWGDPTDSEAFF. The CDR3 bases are TGTGCCAGCAGCTGGGGGGATCCTACGGATTCTGAAGCTTTCTTT.